A selection of T cell receptor beta chains follows, all from one sample in a study of brain metastases from non-small cell lung cancer. TCRdb keeps only in-frame clones here, not all; method: immunoSEQ multiplex PCR. Found here are roughly 4,000 clones, under 90% of them singletons; the top ten hold 5.5% to 7.5%. Sequenced sample: tumor-adjacent normal tissue. The receptors derive from a donor aged 40 or over with non-small cell lung cancer. CDR3s include the opening cysteine and the closing phenylalanine or tryptophan. D genes are given only for firm matches. Where a row states a size, it is once, few, many or the class of an expanded clone; other rows omit it.

clone_size,d_call,j_call,v_call,cdr3_aa,cdr3_nt
NA,NA,TRBJ1-2,TRBV7-8,CASSLGQYYGYTF,TGTGCCAGCAGCTTGGGACAATATTATGGCTACACCTTC
NA,NA,TRBJ1-4,TRBV6-4,CASRPPGQGREKLFF,TGTGCCAGCAGACCCCCGGGACAAGGACGTGAAAAACTGTTTTTT
NA,NA,TRBJ2-3,TRBV5-1,CASSSLQSDTQYF,TGCGCCAGCAGCTCCCTACAGTCAGATACGCAGTATTTT
once,NA,TRBJ2-5,TRBV15,CATSRGGAIGETQYF,TGTGCCACCAGCAGAGGAGGGGCTATCGGTGAGACCCAGTACTTC
NA,NA,TRBJ1-2,TRBV14,CASSPRDFYGYTF,TGTGCCAGCAGCCCCCGTGATTTCTATGGCTACACTTTC
NA,TRBD1,TRBJ2-2,TRBV29-1,CSAGQGTNTGELFF,TGCAGCGCGGGACAGGGGACGAACACCGGGGAGCTGTTTTTT
NA,NA,TRBJ1-1,TRBV7-2,CASSLEVRTEAFF,TGTGCCAGCAGCTTAGAAGTGAGGACTGAAGCTTTCTTT
once,NA,TRBJ2-4,TRBV28,CASRSTAGTIQYF,TGTGCCAGCAGATCCACCGCCGGGACCATTCAGTACTTT
NA,NA,TRBJ2-7,TRBV7-8,CASSPAGVANEQYF,TGTGCCAGCAGCCCAGCTGGGGTGGCGAACGAGCAGTACTTC
NA,TRBD1,TRBJ2-7,TRBV27,CASSSPRDRGLYEQYF,TGTGCCAGCAGTTCACCCCGGGACAGGGGGCTCTACGAGCAGTACTTC
NA,TRBD2,TRBJ2-7,TRBV15,CATSTRARLASSYEQYF,TGTGCCACCAGCACGCGAGCTCGACTAGCGAGTTCCTACGAGCAGTACTTC
NA,TRBD1,TRBJ2-7,TRBV13,CASSPQTGFYEQYF,TGTGCCAGCAGCCCCCAGACAGGGTTCTACGAGCAGTACTTC
once,NA,TRBJ2-7,TRBV19,CASSSSLSYEQYF,TGTGCCAGTAGTTCCTCCCTCTCCTACGAGCAGTACTTC
NA,NA,TRBJ1-1,TRBV5-6,CASSWRQDFIKNTEAFF,TGTGCCAGCAGCTGGAGACAGGACTTCATAAAAAACACTGAAGCTTTCTTT
once,NA,TRBJ2-3,TRBV18,CASSQGTPDTQYF,TGTGCCAGCTCACAAGGGACCCCAGATACGCAGTATTTT
NA,TRBD1,TRBJ2-1,TRBV19,CASRPDRGGINEQFF,TGTGCCAGTAGACCGGACAGGGGGGGAATAAATGAGCAGTTCTTC
NA,NA,TRBJ2-5,TRBV7-2,CARLSPLPPRSKQETQYF,TGTGCCAGACTAAGCCCCCTTCCTCCTCGGAGTAAGCAAGAGACCCAGTACTTC
NA,NA,TRBJ2-1,TRBV29-1,CKGDLASNEQFF,TGCAAGGGGGACTTAGCCTCCAATGAGCAGTTCTTC
NA,NA,TRBJ1-1,TRBV7-9,CASSPVALAEAFF,TGTGCCAGCAGCCCCGTGGCGTTGGCAGAAGCTTTCTTT
NA,NA,TRBJ1-2,TRBV14,CASSQVSRAHGYTF,TGTGCCAGCAGCCAAGTCAGCAGGGCCCATGGCTACACCTTC
NA,NA,TRBJ2-2,TRBV7-2,CASSSWRSGELFF,TGTGCCAGCAGCTCCTGGAGGAGCGGGGAGCTGTTTTTT
once,NA,TRBJ2-1,TRBV21-1,CASSIEGRDSGEKDYNEQFF,TGTGCCAGCAGCATAGAGGGAAGGGATAGCGGGGAAAAAGACTACAATGAGCAGTTCTTC
NA,NA,TRBJ2-3,TRBV19,CASSISSAWRGGDTQYF,TGTGCCAGTAGTATTAGTTCTGCCTGGCGAGGGGGGGATACGCAGTATTTT